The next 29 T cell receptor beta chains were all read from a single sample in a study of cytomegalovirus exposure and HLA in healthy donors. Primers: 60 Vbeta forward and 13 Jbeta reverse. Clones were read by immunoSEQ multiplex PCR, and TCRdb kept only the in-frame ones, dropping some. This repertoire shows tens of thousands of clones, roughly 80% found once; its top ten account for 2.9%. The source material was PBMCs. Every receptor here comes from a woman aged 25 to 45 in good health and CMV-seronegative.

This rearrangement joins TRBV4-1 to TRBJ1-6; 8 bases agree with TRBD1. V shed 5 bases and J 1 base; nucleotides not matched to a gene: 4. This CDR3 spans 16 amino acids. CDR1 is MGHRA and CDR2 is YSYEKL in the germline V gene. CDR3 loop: CASSETGASYNSPLHF. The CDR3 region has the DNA TGCGCCAGCAGCGAGACAGGGGCTTCCTATAATTCACCCCTCCACTTT.

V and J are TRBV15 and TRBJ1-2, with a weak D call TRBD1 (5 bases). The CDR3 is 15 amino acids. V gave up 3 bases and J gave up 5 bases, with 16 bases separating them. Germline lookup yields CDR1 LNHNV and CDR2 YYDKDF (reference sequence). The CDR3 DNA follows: TGTGCCACCAGCAGTTCTACAGGTGGGAAGTATGGCTACACCTTC. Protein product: CATSSSTGGKYGYTF.

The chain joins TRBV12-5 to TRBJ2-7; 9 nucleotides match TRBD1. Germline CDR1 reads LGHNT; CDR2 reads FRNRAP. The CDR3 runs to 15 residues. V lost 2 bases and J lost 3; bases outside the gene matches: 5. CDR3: CASGLPRGQGYEQYF. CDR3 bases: TGTGCTAGTGGTTTGCCCCGGGGACAGGGCTACGAGCAGTACTTC. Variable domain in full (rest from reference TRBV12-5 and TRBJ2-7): DARVTQTPRHKVTEMGQEVTMRCQPILGHNTVFWYRQTMMQGLELLAYFRNRAPLDDSGMPKDRFSAEMPDATLATLKIQPSEPRDSAVYFCASGLPRGQGYEQYFGPGTRLTVT.

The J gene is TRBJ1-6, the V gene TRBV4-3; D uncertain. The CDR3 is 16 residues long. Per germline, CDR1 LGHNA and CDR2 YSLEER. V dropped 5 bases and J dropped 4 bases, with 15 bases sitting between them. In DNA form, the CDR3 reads TGCGCCAGCAGCGAGTATAGGAGTTTGTATAATTCACCCCTCCACTTT. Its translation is CASSEYRSLYNSPLHF.

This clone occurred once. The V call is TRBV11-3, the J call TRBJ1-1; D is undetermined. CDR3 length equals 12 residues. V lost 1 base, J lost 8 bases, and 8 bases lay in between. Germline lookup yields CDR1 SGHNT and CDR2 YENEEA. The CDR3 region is CASSLVAQEAFF. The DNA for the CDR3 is TGTGCCAGCAGCTTAGTAGCCCAGGAAGCTTTCTTT. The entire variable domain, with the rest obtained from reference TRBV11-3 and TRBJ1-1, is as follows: EAGVVQSPRYKIIEKKQPVAFWCNPISGHNTLYWYLQNLGQGPELLIRYENEEAVDDSQLPKDRFSAERLKGVDSTLKIQPAELGDSAVYLCASSLVAQEAFFGQGTRLTVV.

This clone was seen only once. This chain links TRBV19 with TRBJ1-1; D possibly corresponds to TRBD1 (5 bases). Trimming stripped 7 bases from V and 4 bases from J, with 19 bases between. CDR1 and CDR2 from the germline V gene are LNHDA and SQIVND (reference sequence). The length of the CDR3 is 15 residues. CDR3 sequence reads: CASTFGKGRRTEAFF. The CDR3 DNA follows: TGTGCCAGTACTTTTGGTAAGGGGAGGCGCACTGAAGCTTTCTTT.

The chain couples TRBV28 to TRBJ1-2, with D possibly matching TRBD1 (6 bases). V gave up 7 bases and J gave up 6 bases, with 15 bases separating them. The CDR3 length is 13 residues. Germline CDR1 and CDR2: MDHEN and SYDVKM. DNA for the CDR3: TGTGCCAGCAACATGGGGGGGGCTGATGGCTACACCTTC. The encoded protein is CASNMGGADGYTF.

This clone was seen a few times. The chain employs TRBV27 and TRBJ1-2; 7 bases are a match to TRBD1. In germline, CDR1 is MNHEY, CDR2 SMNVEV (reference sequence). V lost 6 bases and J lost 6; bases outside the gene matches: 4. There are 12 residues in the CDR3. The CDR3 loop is CASRKGADGYTF. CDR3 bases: TGTGCCAGCAGGAAGGGGGCGGATGGCTACACCTTC.

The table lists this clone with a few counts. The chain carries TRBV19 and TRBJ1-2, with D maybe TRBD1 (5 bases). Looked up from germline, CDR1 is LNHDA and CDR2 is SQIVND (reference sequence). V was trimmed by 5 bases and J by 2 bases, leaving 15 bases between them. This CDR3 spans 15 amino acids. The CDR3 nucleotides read TGTGCCAGTAGTTCCGCGGACACCTACAACTATGGCTACACCTTC. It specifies CASSSADTYNYGYTF.

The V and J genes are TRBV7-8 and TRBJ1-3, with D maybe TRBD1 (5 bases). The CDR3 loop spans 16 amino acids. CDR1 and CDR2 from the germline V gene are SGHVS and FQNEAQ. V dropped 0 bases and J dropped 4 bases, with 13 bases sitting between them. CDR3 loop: CASSLAPGIRGNTIYF. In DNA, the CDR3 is TGTGCCAGCAGCTTAGCGCCAGGGATTCGAGGAAACACCATATATTTT.

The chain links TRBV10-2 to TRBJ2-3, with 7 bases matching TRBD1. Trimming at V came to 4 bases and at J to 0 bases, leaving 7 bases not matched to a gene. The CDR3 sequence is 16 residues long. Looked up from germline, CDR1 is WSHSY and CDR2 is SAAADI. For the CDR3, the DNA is TGCGCCAGCAGTGCAAGACAGGGTTTTAGCACAGATACGCAGTATTTT. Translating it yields CASSARQGFSTDTQYF.

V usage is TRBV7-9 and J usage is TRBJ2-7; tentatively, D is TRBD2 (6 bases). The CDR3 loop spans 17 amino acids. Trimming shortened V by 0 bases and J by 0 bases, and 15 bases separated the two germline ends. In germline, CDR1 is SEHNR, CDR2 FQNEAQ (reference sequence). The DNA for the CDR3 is TGTGCCAGCAGCTTAGCGGAGGGAAGGGGCAGCTCCTACGAGCAGTACGTC. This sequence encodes CASSLAEGRGSSYEQYV.

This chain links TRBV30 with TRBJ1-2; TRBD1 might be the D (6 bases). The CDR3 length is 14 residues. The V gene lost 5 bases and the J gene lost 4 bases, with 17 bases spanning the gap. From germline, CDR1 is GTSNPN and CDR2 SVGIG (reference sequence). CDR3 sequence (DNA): TGTGCCTGGGATTGGATGGACAGTGCCTATGGCTACACCTTC. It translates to CAWDWMDSAYGYTF.

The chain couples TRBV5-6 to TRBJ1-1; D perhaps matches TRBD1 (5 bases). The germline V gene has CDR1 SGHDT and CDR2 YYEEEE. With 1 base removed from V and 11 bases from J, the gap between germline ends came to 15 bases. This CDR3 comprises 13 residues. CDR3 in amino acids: CASSLLGGVQAFF. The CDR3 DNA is TGTGCCAGCAGCTTGTTGGGGGGGGTGCAGGCTTTCTTT. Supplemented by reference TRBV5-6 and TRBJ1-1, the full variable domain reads DAGVTQSPTHLIKTRGQQVTLRCSPKSGHDTVSWYQQALGQGPQFIFQYYEEEERQRGNFPDRFSGHQFPNYSSELNVNALLLGDSALYLCASSLLGGVQAFFGQGTRLTVV.

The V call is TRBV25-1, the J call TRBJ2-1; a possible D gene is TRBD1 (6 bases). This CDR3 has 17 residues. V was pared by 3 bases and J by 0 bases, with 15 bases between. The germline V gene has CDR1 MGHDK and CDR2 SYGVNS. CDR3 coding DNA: TGTGCCAGCAGTGATTCTTCAGGGGATTTCTCCTACAATGAGCAGTTCTTC. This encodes CASSDSSGDFSYNEQFF.

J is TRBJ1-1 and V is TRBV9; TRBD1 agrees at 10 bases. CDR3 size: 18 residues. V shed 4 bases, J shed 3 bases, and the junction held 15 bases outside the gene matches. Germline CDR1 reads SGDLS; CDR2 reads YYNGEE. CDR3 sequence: CASSLQPGTGDHHTEAFF. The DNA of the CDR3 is TGTGCCAGCAGCCTCCAACCCGGGACAGGGGATCACCACACTGAAGCTTTCTTT.

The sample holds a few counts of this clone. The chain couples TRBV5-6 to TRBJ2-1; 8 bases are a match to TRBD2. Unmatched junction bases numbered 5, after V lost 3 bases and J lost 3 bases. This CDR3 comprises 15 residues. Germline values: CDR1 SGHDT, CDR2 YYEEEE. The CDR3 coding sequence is TGTGCCAGCAGCTACTTTAGCGGGAACTACAATGAGCAGTTCTTC. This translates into CASSYFSGNYNEQFF. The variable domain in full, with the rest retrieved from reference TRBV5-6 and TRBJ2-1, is DAGVTQSPTHLIKTRGQQVTLRCSPKSGHDTVSWYQQALGQGPQFIFQYYEEEERQRGNFPDRFSGHQFPNYSSELNVNALLLGDSALYLCASSYFSGNYNEQFFGPGTRLTVL.

This CDR3 is CASSHPGGSWAGELFF. CDR3 nucleotide sequence: TGTGCCAGCAGCCACCCGGGGGGGTCCTGGGCCGGGGAGCTGTTTTTT. The V gene is TRBV11-2, the J gene TRBJ2-2, with 8 bases fitting TRBD2. After removal of 5 bases from V and 6 bases from J, the junction contained 11 bases not matched to a gene. CDR3 length: 16 residues. Germline V gene sequence: CDR1 SGHAT, CDR2 FQNNGV.

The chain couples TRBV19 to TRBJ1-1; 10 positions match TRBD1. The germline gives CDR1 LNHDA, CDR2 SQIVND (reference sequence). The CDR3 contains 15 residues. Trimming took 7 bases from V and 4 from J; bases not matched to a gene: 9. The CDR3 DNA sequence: TGTGCCAGTAACTTGGACAGGGGGATTAGCACTGAAGCTTTCTTT. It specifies CASNLDRGISTEAFF.

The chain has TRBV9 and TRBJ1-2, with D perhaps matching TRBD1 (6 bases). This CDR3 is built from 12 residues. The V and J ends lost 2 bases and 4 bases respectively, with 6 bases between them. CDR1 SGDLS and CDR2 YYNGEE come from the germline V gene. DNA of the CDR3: TGTGCCAGCAGCGTGGACAGCTATGGCTACACCTTC. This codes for CASSVDSYGYTF.

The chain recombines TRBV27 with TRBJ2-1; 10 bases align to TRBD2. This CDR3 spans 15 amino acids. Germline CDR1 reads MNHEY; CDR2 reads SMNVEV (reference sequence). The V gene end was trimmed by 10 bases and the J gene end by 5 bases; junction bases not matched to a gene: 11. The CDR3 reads CATRIRLAGNNEQFF. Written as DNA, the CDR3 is TGTGCCACAAGGATTAGACTAGCGGGTAACAATGAGCAGTTCTTC.

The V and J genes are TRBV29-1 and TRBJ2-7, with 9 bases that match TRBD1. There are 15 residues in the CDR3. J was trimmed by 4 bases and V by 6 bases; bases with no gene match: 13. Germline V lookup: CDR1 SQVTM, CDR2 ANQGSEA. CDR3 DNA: TGCAGCGTCACGAGGTCCGGGACAGGGTCATACGAGCAGTACTTC. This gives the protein CSVTRSGTGSYEQYF.

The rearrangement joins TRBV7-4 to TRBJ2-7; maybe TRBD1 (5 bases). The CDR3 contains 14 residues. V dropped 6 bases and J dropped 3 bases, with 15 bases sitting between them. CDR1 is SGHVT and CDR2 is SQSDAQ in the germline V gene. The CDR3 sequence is CASSPRQIVYEQYF. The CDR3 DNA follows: TGTGCCAGCAGTCCCCGACAGATAGTCTACGAGCAGTACTTC.

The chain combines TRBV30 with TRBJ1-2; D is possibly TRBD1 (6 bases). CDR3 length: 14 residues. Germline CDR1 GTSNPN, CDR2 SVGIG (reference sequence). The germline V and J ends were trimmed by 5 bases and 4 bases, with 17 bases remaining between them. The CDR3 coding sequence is TGTGCCTGGTCCCGAGGGGGTGCTTTCTATGGCTACACCTTC. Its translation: CAWSRGGAFYGYTF.

CDR3 sequence reads: CASSVAGTGFSSNQPQHF. In DNA, the CDR3 is TGTGCCAGCAGTGTAGCCGGGACAGGGTTCTCTAGCAATCAGCCCCAGCATTTT. The chain couples TRBV6-1 to TRBJ1-5, with TRBD1 matching over 9 bases. The CDR3 loop spans 18 amino acids. Germline V gene sequence: CDR1 MNHNS, CDR2 SASEGT. J gave up 0 bases and V 4 bases, and 10 bases lay outside the gene matches.

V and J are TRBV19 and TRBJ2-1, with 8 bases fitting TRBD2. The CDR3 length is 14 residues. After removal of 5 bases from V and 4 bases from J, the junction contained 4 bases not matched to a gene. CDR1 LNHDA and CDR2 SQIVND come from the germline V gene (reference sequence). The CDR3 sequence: CASSRGGGYNEQFF. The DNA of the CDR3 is TGTGCCAGTAGTCGCGGCGGGGGGTACAATGAGCAGTTCTTC.

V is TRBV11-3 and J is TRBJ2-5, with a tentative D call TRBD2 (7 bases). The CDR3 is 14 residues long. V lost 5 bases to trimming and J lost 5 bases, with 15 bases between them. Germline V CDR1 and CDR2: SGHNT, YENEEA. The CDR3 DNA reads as TGTGCCAGCAGCCCTAGGGGGGGTTCCGAGACCCAGTACTTC. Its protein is CASSPRGGSETQYF. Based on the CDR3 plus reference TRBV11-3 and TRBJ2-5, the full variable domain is EAGVVQSPRYKIIEKKQPVAFWCNPISGHNTLYWYLQNLGQGPELLIRYENEEAVDDSQLPKDRFSAERLKGVDSTLKIQPAELGDSAVYLCASSPRGGSETQYFGPGTRLLVL.

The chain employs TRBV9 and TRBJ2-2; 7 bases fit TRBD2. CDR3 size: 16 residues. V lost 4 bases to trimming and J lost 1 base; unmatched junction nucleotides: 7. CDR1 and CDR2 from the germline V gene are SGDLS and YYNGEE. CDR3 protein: CASSPLLAVNTGELFF. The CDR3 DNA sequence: TGTGCCAGCAGCCCCCTCCTAGCGGTGAACACCGGGGAGCTGTTTTTT.

The CDR3 protein is CASSPKWSNEKLFF. In DNA, the CDR3 is TGTGCCAGCTCACCAAAATGGAGTAATGAAAAACTGTTTTTT. The chain couples TRBV18 to TRBJ1-4; no firm D call. Trimming removed 2 bases from V and 4 bases from J, with 8 bases in between. The germline CDR1 and CDR2 sequences are KGHSH and LQKENI. The CDR3 covers 14 residues.